These T cell receptor beta chains were read from a single sample in a study of OX40 agonist ivuxolimab in advanced cancers. Clones were read by immunoSEQ multiplex PCR, and TCRdb kept only the in-frame ones, dropping some. The sample records around 64,000 clones, around 88% being singletons. Sequencing was performed on CD4+ or CD8+ T cells sorted from blood, taken in a trial of the OX40 agonist ivuxolimab. These receptor sequences come from an adult with an advanced solid tumor such as melanoma, head and neck, liver or kidney cancer. Each CDR3 is given with its conserved first and last residue. The D gene is left open where the match is weak. Not all rows give a size; the values are once, few, many and, for expanded clones, a class.

>.|TRBV30|TRBD2|TRBJ2-5
TGTGCCTGGGGACCGGGAGGTCAAGAGACCCAGTACTTC
CAWGPGGQETQYF
>.|TRBV11-2|TRBD2|TRBJ2-3
TGTGCCAGCACCCCCCCCGGACTAGCGGGGGTTGTCACGCAGTATTTT
CASTPPGLAGVVTQYF
>.|TRBV19|TRBD2|TRBJ2-2
TGTGCCAGTAGTGTCCGGACTAGCGGGCGCGGGGAGCTGTTTTTT
CASSVRTSGRGELFF
>.|TRBV5-8|TRBD2|TRBJ2-1
TGTGCCAGCAGCTTAGGACTAGGAGTCAATGAGCAGTTCTTC
CASSLGLGVNEQFF
>.|TRBV21-1|.|TRBJ2-7
TGTGCCAGCAGCGCAAAGGGACGGACCCCCTGGGAGCAGTACTTC
CASSAKGRTPWEQYF
>.|TRBV5-6|.|TRBJ2-5
TGTGCCAGCAGCTTCCCAGGGACAGAGACCCAGTACTTC
CASSFPGTETQYF
>.|TRBV29-1|.|TRBJ1-4
TGCAGCGTTGAAGATCTGGGGGAAGGTGAAAAACTGTTTTTT
CSVEDLGEGEKLFF
>.|TRBV18|.|TRBJ2-7
TGTGCCAGCTCACCAAGACAGGTCCACGAGCAGTACTTC
CASSPRQVHEQYF
>once|TRBV6-1|.|TRBJ2-7
TGTGCCAGCAGTGATGGAGGGATGCGCTACGAGCAGTACTTC
CASSDGGMRYEQYF
>.|TRBV19|.|TRBJ1-4
TGTGCCAGTACCCATCTACAGGGAGGGAGGGAAAAACTGTTTTTT
CASTHLQGGREKLFF
>.|TRBV5-1|.|TRBJ2-1
TGCGCCAGCAGACCAGGCGGACAGTTTACAAATGAGCAGTTCTTC
CASRPGGQFTNEQFF
>once|TRBV10-2|.|TRBJ1-1
TGCGCCAGCTCCCCGGTCGGCGGGAACACTGAAGCTTTCTTT
CASSPVGGNTEAFF
>.|TRBV19|.|TRBJ2-7
TGTGCCAGTAGAGACGCGACTAGCTACGAGCAGTACTTC
CASRDATSYEQYF
>.|TRBV5-4|TRBD1|TRBJ2-7
TGTGCCAGCAGCTTGGGACAGGGTTCCTACGAGCAGTACTTC
CASSLGQGSYEQYF
>.|TRBV6-6|TRBD1|TRBJ2-2
TGTGCCAGCAGTCAGGGACAGGGGACCGGGGAGCTGTTTTTT
CASSQGQGTGELFF
>.|TRBV20-1|.|TRBJ2-1
TGCAGTGCTAGAGAACCTGATGAGCAGTTCTTC
CSAREPDEQFF
>.|TRBV7-3|.|TRBJ2-3
TGTGCCAGCAGCCCCCGGGCTCGCCTGGATACGCAGTATTTT
CASSPRARLDTQYF
>.|TRBV5-6|.|TRBJ2-5
TGTGCCAGCACCCATTGGGGGGCTGAAGAGACCCAGTACTTC
CASTHWGAEETQYF
>few|TRBV9|.|TRBJ2-7
TGTGCCAGCAGCGCTGGGACTCCCACCTCAGGGCAGTACTTC
CASSAGTPTSGQYF
>.|TRBV29-1|.|TRBJ1-4
TGCAGCGCCGGAGAGGGGGCTAATGAAAAACTGTTTTTT
CSAGEGANEKLFF
>many|TRBV19|.|TRBJ2-7
TGTGCCAGTAGTATATCCCGAGGGGGGAAAGAGCAGTACTTC
CASSISRGGKEQYF
>few|TRBV28|.|TRBJ1-3
TGTGCCAGCAGTTCCCCCGGCAGCTCTGGAAACACCATATATTTT
CASSSPGSSGNTIYF
>.|TRBV30|.|TRBJ2-3
TGTGCCTGGAGTGTCGGGCTTGGGGCAGATACGCAGTATTTT
CAWSVGLGADTQYF
>.|TRBV4-2|.|TRBJ1-2
TGTGCCAGCAGCCAGGGGCTTGACACCTATGGCTACACCTTC
CASSQGLDTYGYTF
>.|TRBV4-1|.|TRBJ2-3
TGCGCCAGCAGCCTCCGGACAGCACTAAGCACAGATACGCAGTATTTT
CASSLRTALSTDTQYF
>.|TRBV5-4|TRBD2|TRBJ2-7
TGTGCCAGCAGCTTAGCGGGGAGGGTCAACGAGCAGTACTTC
CASSLAGRVNEQYF
>once|TRBV13|TRBD1|TRBJ2-7
TGTGCCAGCAGCCAGAGGGGGACAGCTTCCTACGAGCAGTACTTC
CASSQRGTASYEQYF
>.|TRBV12-5|TRBD1|TRBJ2-5
TGTGCTAGTGGTAAAGGACAGGGGGGGGTTGAGACCCAGTACTTC
CASGKGQGGVETQYF
>.|TRBV19|.|TRBJ1-5
TGTGCCAGTAGCTCTGGAGGTGGCAATCAGCCCCAGCATTTT
CASSSGGGNQPQHF
>.|TRBV4-1|.|TRBJ1-3
TGCGCCAGCAGCCGGGAACAGACGTCCTCTGGAAACACCATATATTTT
CASSREQTSSGNTIYF
>.|TRBV5-1|TRBD1|TRBJ2-2
TGCGCCAGCAGCCCCGGGACAGGGGGTGATACCGGGGAGCTGTTTTTT
CASSPGTGGDTGELFF
>.|TRBV10-2|.|TRBJ1-2
TGCGCCAGCAGTGTCAACTATGGCTACACCTTC
CASSVNYGYTF
>few|TRBV6-1|.|TRBJ1-1
TGTGCCAGCAGTGAGCAGGGTTTGAACACTGAAGCTTTCTTT
CASSEQGLNTEAFF
>.|TRBV6-4|.|TRBJ1-5
TGTGCCAGCAGTGACTCGACAGAGGACAATCAGCCCCAGCATTTT
CASSDSTEDNQPQHF
>.|TRBV2|TRBD2|TRBJ2-3
TGTGCCAGGTCCAAAACGGGAGGCCGCACAGATACGCAGTATTTT
CARSKTGGRTDTQYF
>.|TRBV28|.|TRBJ1-2
TGTGCCAGCAGCCCGGGGGGGAGGTATGGCTACACCTTC
CASSPGGRYGYTF
>.|TRBV4-1|TRBD1|TRBJ1-4
TGCGCCAGCAGCCAAGATCAGAGGACAGGGGGCGAAAAACTGTTTTTT
CASSQDQRTGGEKLFF
>.|TRBV28|.|TRBJ1-3
TGTGCCAGCAGTTTGGCTTCGGTCTCTGGAAACACCATATATTTT
CASSLASVSGNTIYF
>once|TRBV19|.|TRBJ2-4
TGTGCCAGTAGTATAGGGGGCCGGAACATTCAGTACTTC
CASSIGGRNIQYF
>.|TRBV2|.|TRBJ1-5
TGTGCCAGCAGTGATAGGGAGAATCAGCCCCAGCATTTT
CASSDRENQPQHF
>.|TRBV6-6|.|TRBJ2-1
TGTGCCAGCAGTCCCCGGGTTAGCGGTTCCTACAATGAGCAGTTCTTC
CASSPRVSGSYNEQFF
>once|TRBV9|TRBD2|TRBJ2-1
TGTGCCAGCAGCAAAGGGGGAGGAGCGGGAGCCCTCAATGAGCAGTTCTTC
CASSKGGGAGALNEQFF
>.|TRBV7-6|.|TRBJ1-1
TGTGCCAGCAGCTTAGCGGACGGACGGAACACTGAAGCTTTCTTT
CASSLADGRNTEAFF
>once|TRBV5-4|.|TRBJ2-3
TGTGCCAGCAGCTTGGGGGGTGTTACGCAGTATTTT
CASSLGGVTQYF
>.|TRBV27|.|TRBJ2-6
TGTGCCAGCAGTGGGATCACTGGGGCCAACGTCCTGACTTTC
CASSGITGANVLTF
>.|TRBV21-1|.|TRBJ1-5
TGTGCCAGCAGCAAAGCCAATCAGCCCCAGCATTTT
CASSKANQPQHF
>.|TRBV29-1|.|TRBJ2-3
TGCAGCGTTGGAACGGCGCAGTATAGCACAGATACGCAGTATTTT
CSVGTAQYSTDTQYF
>.|TRBV7-9|TRBD2|TRBJ2-1
TGTGCCAGCAGCTTAGCCGCCGGGAGTAGCGGGAGAATGGATGAGCAGTTCTTC
CASSLAAGSSGRMDEQFF
>.|TRBV27|.|TRBJ2-1
TGTGCCAGCAGTCCCCGGGACCCAGGGGGGAATGAGCAGTTCTTC
CASSPRDPGGNEQFF
>few|TRBV5-1|TRBD1|TRBJ2-7
TGCGCCAGCAGCCCAGGACAGGTCCGATACGAGCAGTACTTC
CASSPGQVRYEQYF
>.|TRBV6-4|.|TRBJ2-3
TGTGCCAGCAGTGACTCGGAGCTCACAGATACGCAGTATTTT
CASSDSELTDTQYF
>.|TRBV5-5|.|TRBJ1-2
TGTGCCAGCAGCTTGGAACGGAGCTATGGCTACACCTTC
CASSLERSYGYTF
>once|TRBV10-2|.|TRBJ2-6
TGCGCCAGCAGCCCCGGTGGGGGCTCTGGGGCCAACGTCCTGACTTTC
CASSPGGGSGANVLTF
>.|TRBV10-1|.|TRBJ1-1
TGCGCCAGCAGGGACTCCTTGAACACTGAAGCTTTCTTT
CASRDSLNTEAFF
>.|TRBV19|TRBD1|TRBJ1-4
TGTGCCAGTCGGTCAGGGGGCGAAGAAAAACTGTTTTTT
CASRSGGEEKLFF
>.|TRBV5-1|TRBD1|TRBJ2-3
TGCGCCAGCAGCTTGGGACAGGGTATAACAGATACGCAGTATTTT
CASSLGQGITDTQYF
>.|TRBV5-1|.|TRBJ2-1
TGCGCCAGCAGCTTCCCTCCCAATGAGCAGTTCTTC
CASSFPPNEQFF
>.|TRBV30|.|TRBJ2-7
TGTGCCTGGAGTGGGACAGGGGAAAGCGGGAGCTCCTACGAGCAGTACTTC
CAWSGTGESGSSYEQYF